This T cell receptor (beta chain) stems from a study of response to subunit inactivated influenza vaccine. TCRdb processed the RT-PCR reads anew with MiXCR; each CDR3 protein has one entry. Of a few hundred thousand distinct CDR3 sequences in the sample, 20% to 25% are singletons; the top ten hold 10%. A few counts support this clonotype. This clonotype originated in a man between 50 and 69 years old who received an inactivated influenza vaccine. This specimen consisted of PBMCs from blood, obtained less than 22 months after vaccination.

In DNA, the CDR3 is TGCGCCAGCAGCCCACTAGGGGGGATTGGCTACACCTTC. Its protein product is CASSPLGGIGYTF. The chain carries TRBV4-3 and TRBJ1-2; D may be TRBD1 (6 bases). This CDR3 contains 13 residues. The ends were cut back, 4 bases at V and 7 bases at J, with 13 bases in the middle. Germline V gene lookup returns CDR1 LGHNA and CDR2 YSLEER.